The 32 T cell receptor beta chains below come from one sample, sequenced in a study of cytomegalovirus exposure and HLA in healthy donors. Measured with immunoSEQ multiplex PCR; TCRdb has only the in-frame clones, and not every one. The table has about 130,000 clones, 80% to 90% seen once. The source material was PBMCs. The receptors shown here come from a woman aged 18-30 years in good health and CMV-seropositive.

The chain joins TRBV20-1 to TRBJ1-1, with D possibly being TRBD1 (5 bases). V lost 6 bases to trimming and J lost 11 bases, with 16 bases between them. CDR3 length equals 11 residues. Germline-derived CDR1 and CDR2 are DFQATT and SNEGSKA (reference sequence). CDR3 protein: CSAGGTPSAFF. In DNA form, the CDR3 reads TGCAGTGCCGGGGGGACCCCGTCCGCTTTCTTT.

The rearrangement uses TRBV29-1 and TRBJ1-1; D might be TRBD1 (5 bases). The CDR3 is made up of 13 amino acids. The germline V gene encodes CDR1 SQVTM and CDR2 ANQGSEA. V gave up 6 bases and J gave up 1 base, with 12 bases separating them. The CDR3 bases are TGCAGCGTGGGACGGAGGGGGAACACTGAAGCTTTCTTT. This encodes CSVGRRGNTEAFF.

V and J are TRBV4-2 and TRBJ1-3; the D gene is possibly TRBD1 (5 bases). This CDR3 comprises 15 residues. The V gene's germline CDR1 is LGHNA and CDR2 YNFKEQ. V lost 0 bases and J 4 bases, leaving 10 bases between the germline ends. The CDR3 DNA is TGTGCCAGCAGCCAAGAAGGAGGGGCCGGAAACACCATATATTTT. It codes for CASSQEGGAGNTIYF.

The gene calls are TRBV30 and TRBJ1-4, with a possible D match to TRBD1 (6 bases). Trimming pared 3 bases from V and 7 bases from J, leaving 12 bases between. Germline V gene data show CDR1 as GTSNPN and CDR2 as SVGIG (reference sequence). CDR3 size: 13 residues. As DNA, the CDR3 is TGTGCCTGGAGGGGGGGGCTGGGTGAAAAACTGTTTTTT. It translates to CAWRGGLGEKLFF.

CDR3 region: CASSVEDRGHGYTF. CDR3 bases: TGTGCCAGCAGCGTAGAAGACAGGGGGCACGGCTACACCTTC. The chain has TRBV9 and TRBJ1-2; 10 positions agree with TRBD1. This CDR3 has 14 residues. From germline, CDR1 is SGDLS and CDR2 YYNGEE. With 0 bases clipped from V and 8 bases from J, the junction kept 4 bases outside the gene matches.

This chain uses TRBV5-6 with TRBJ2-7; 7 positions agree with TRBD2. After removal of 2 bases from V and 0 bases from J, the junction contained 11 bases not matched to a gene. The CDR3 has 17 amino acids. Germline-derived CDR1 and CDR2 are SGHDT and YYEEEE. CDR3 loop: CASSFRSSSGLSYEQYF. The DNA for the CDR3 is TGTGCCAGCAGCTTTCGGTCGTCTAGCGGACTCTCCTACGAGCAGTACTTC.

The chain recombines TRBV5-1 with TRBJ1-4; 7 bases line up with TRBD1. Germline V gene data show CDR1 as SGHRS and CDR2 as YFSETQ. The V gene end was trimmed by 2 bases and the J gene end by 4 bases; junction bases not matched to a gene: 2. The CDR3 covers 14 residues. The CDR3 spells CASSFRDSNEKLFF. In DNA form, the CDR3 reads TGCGCCAGCAGCTTCCGGGACAGTAATGAAAAACTGTTTTTT.

CDR3 amino acids: CASSEWGVGTLTDTQYF. CDR3 DNA sequence: TGTGCCAGCAGTGAATGGGGAGTCGGGACTCTCACAGATACGCAGTATTTT. V usage is TRBV2 and J usage is TRBJ2-3, with D possibly matching TRBD2 (6 bases). Germline-derived CDR1 and CDR2 are SNHLY and FYNNEI. V was pared by 2 bases and J by 2 bases, with 17 bases between. The CDR3 length is 17 residues.

As DNA, the CDR3 is TGCGCCAGCACTCCGCCACAGGGGGTTGGGGGCTACACCTTC. Translating gives CASTPPQGVGGYTF. V and J are TRBV10-1 and TRBJ1-2; 8 bases are shared with TRBD1. After removal of 7 bases from V and 8 bases from J, the junction contained 12 bases not matched to a gene. The germline V gene encodes CDR1 WNHNN and CDR2 SYGVQD (reference sequence). This CDR3 is 14 amino acids long.

The chain links TRBV7-9 to TRBJ1-5, with 11 bases fitting TRBD1. The J segment lost 6 bases and the V segment lost 6 bases, leaving 4 bases of the junction unmatched. Germline CDR1 SEHNR, CDR2 FQNEAQ (reference sequence). This CDR3 is built from 14 residues. The CDR3 reads CASRQDRGRQPQHF. CDR3 sequence (DNA): TGTGCCAGCAGACAGGACAGGGGGCGTCAGCCCCAGCATTTT.

J is TRBJ1-2 and V is TRBV9, with no clear D. Germline lookup yields CDR1 SGDLS and CDR2 YYNGEE. V gave up 2 bases and J gave up 3 bases, with 17 bases separating them. This CDR3 is 16 amino acids long. For the CDR3, the DNA is TGTGCCAGCAGCGTTGGAGTCAACGTCTACTACTATGGCTACACCTTC. Translating gives CASSVGVNVYYYGYTF.

This clone was seen just once. The J gene is TRBJ2-1, the V gene TRBV30, with a weak D call TRBD2 (6 bases). This CDR3 is built from 12 residues. CDR1 and CDR2 from the germline V gene are GTSNPN and SVGIG (reference sequence). With 3 bases removed from V and 4 bases from J, the gap between germline ends came to 7 bases. CDR3 in DNA: TGTGCCTGGAGGCGGGAATACAATGAGCAGTTCTTC. It specifies CAWRREYNEQFF.

This chain links TRBV7-2 with TRBJ2-7, with 8 bases aligning to TRBD1. There are 15 residues in the CDR3. The J segment lost 3 bases and the V segment lost 5 bases, leaving 9 bases of the junction unmatched. From germline, CDR1 is SGHTA and CDR2 FQGNSA. CDR3 in DNA: TGTGCCAGCAGCGCCGCCGGGACAGGCTTCTACGAGCAGTACTTC. Residues: CASSAAGTGFYEQYF.

This clone was observed once. This rearrangement joins TRBV27 to TRBJ2-1; the match to TRBD1 covers 7 bases. The CDR3 totals 17 residues. Germline V gene data show CDR1 as MNHEY and CDR2 as SMNVEV (reference sequence). V gave up 5 bases and J gave up 3 bases; unmatched junction bases: 13. The DNA of the CDR3 is TGTGCCAGCAGTCCCCGGTTAGGGGGCGCGATCTACAATGAGCAGTTCTTC. Its translation is CASSPRLGGAIYNEQFF.

This chain uses TRBV7-8 with TRBJ2-2, with 7 bases that match TRBD2. Germline trimming cut 7 bases from V and 6 bases from J; bases unmatched to any gene: 14. The CDR3 length is 16 residues. CDR1 is SGHVS, CDR2 FQNEAQ, per germline. The CDR3 loop is CASTNLRERGPGELFF. In DNA, the CDR3 is TGTGCCAGCACCAACCTAAGGGAGCGGGGCCCCGGGGAGCTGTTTTTT. The full variable domain, in which reference TRBV7-8 and TRBJ2-2 provide the parts outside the CDR3, is GAGVSQSPRYKVAKRGQDVALRCDPISGHVSLFWYQQALGQGPEFLTYFQNEAQLDKSGLPSDRFFAERPEGSVSTLKIQRTQQEDSAVYLCASTNLRERGPGELFFGEGSRLTVL.

The V call is TRBV7-9, the J call TRBJ2-3; no definite D call. Germline CDR1 reads SEHNR; CDR2 reads FQNEAQ (reference sequence). V lost 1 base to trimming and J lost 2 bases, with 7 bases between them. The CDR3 sequence is 14 residues long. The DNA for the CDR3 is TGTGCCAGCAGCTTAGGTGGCCCCACAGATACGCAGTATTTT. It specifies CASSLGGPTDTQYF.

J is TRBJ1-2 and V is TRBV5-6, with a tentative D call TRBD1 (6 bases). Germline CDR1 is SGHDT and CDR2 is YYEEEE. Deletions cut 4 bases from V and 8 bases from J, with 15 bases between. The CDR3 runs 13 residues. The CDR3 nucleotides are TGTGCCAGCAGCGTGGAGGGGGTCGGCGGCTACACCTTC. Translation: CASSVEGVGGYTF.

In nucleotides, the CDR3 is TGCGCCAGCAGCCAACTAGAACGGAGGGAGACCCAGTACTTC. Its translation is CASSQLERRETQYF. The chain couples TRBV4-1 to TRBJ2-5; tentatively, D is TRBD2 (5 bases). V lost 2 bases and J lost 5, with 12 bases in between. CDR1 and CDR2 (germline): MGHRA, YSYEKL. The CDR3 runs to 14 residues.

The V and J genes are TRBV5-6 and TRBJ1-2; D is undetermined. Germline values: CDR1 SGHDT, CDR2 YYEEEE. The CDR3 length is 15 residues. Trimming cost V 1 base and J 4 bases, with 14 bases left between them. CDR3: CASSLSGTNGYGYTF. The CDR3 DNA reads TGTGCCAGCAGCTTGTCGGGAACGAATGGCTATGGCTACACCTTC.

The CDR3 here is CASSIGTRGDQPQHF. The CDR3 coding sequence is TGTGCCAGTAGTATCGGGACCCGGGGGGATCAGCCCCAGCATTTT. This sequence joins TRBV19 and TRBJ1-5, with D possibly matching TRBD1 (5 bases). Germline V lookup: CDR1 LNHDA, CDR2 SQIVND (reference sequence). The CDR3 sequence is 15 residues long. The ends were cut back, 3 bases at V and 5 bases at J, with 14 bases in the middle.

Written as DNA, the CDR3 is TGTGCCAGCAGCTGGGGGGGCGGCGATGGCGATGAGCAGTTCTTC. Amino acids: CASSWGGGDGDEQFF. The chain carries TRBV7-2 and TRBJ2-1; tentatively, D is TRBD2 (7 bases). V gave up 4 bases and J gave up 8 bases, with 18 bases separating them. The V gene's germline CDR1 is SGHTA and CDR2 FQGNSA. This CDR3 has 15 amino acids.

CDR3: CASSQVGGSEKLFF. The CDR3 DNA reads TGCGCCAGCAGCCAAGTAGGGGGTAGTGAAAAACTGTTTTTT. The chain employs TRBV4-3 and TRBJ1-4; possible D gene TRBD1, 6 bases. CDR1 and CDR2 (germline): LGHNA, YSLEER. V lost 1 base and J lost 7, with 10 bases in between. The CDR3 covers 14 residues.

The chain uses TRBV27 and TRBJ2-3; possible D gene TRBD1, 6 bases. The CDR3 has 16 residues. V lost 2 bases to trimming and J lost 3 bases, with 15 bases between them. CDR1 and CDR2 from the germline V gene are MNHEY and SMNVEV (reference sequence). The CDR3 loop reads CASSLIYRELTDTQYF. The CDR3 bases are TGTGCCAGCAGTTTAATTTACAGGGAGCTTACAGATACGCAGTATTTT.

The V gene is TRBV5-4, the J gene TRBJ2-7; 13 bases are shared with TRBD2. CDR3 size: 17 residues. Germline-derived CDR1 and CDR2 are SGHNT and YYREEE (reference sequence). The V gene end was trimmed by 3 bases and the J gene end by 3 bases; junction bases not matched to a gene: 9. CDR3 DNA: TGTGCCAGCAGCTCCGGGGGGACTAGCGGGGTTGGCTACGAGCAGTACTTC. It yields the protein CASSSGGTSGVGYEQYF. The full variable domain, in which reference TRBV5-4 and TRBJ2-7 provide the parts outside the CDR3, is ETGVTQSPTHLIKTRGQQVTLRCSSQSGHNTVSWYQQALGQGPQFIFQYYREEENGRGNFPPRFSGLQFPNYSSELNVNALELDDSALYLCASSSGGTSGVGYEQYFGPGTRLTVT.

The chain carries TRBV4-3 and TRBJ2-5, with TRBD2 identical over 15 bases. CDR1 and CDR2 (germline): LGHNA, YSLEER. The CDR3 extends over 19 amino acids. V dropped 0 bases and J dropped 1; count of bases not matched to a gene: 6. The CDR3 DNA reads TGCGCCAGCAGCCAAGACTGGACTAGCGGGGGGGCTCCCCAAGAGACCCAGTACTTC. It translates to CASSQDWTSGGAPQETQYF.

The rearrangement uses TRBV25-1 and TRBJ1-2; the D is unclear. Germline lookup yields CDR1 MGHDK and CDR2 SYGVNS. This CDR3 comprises 13 residues. The V end was cut by 2 bases, the J end by 3 bases, with 7 bases between. The CDR3 DNA reads TGTGCCAGCAGTGAAGGGCAGTACTATGGCTACACCTTC. Its translation is CASSEGQYYGYTF.

V and J are TRBV11-2 and TRBJ2-1; TRBD2 aligns across 12 bases. This CDR3 is built from 19 residues. Germline-derived CDR1 and CDR2 are SGHAT and FQNNGV. The ends lost 5 bases at V and 0 bases at J; junction bases unmatched: 11. The CDR3 region is CASSRTSGGSFSSYNEQFF. The CDR3 DNA reads as TGTGCCAGCAGCCGAACTAGCGGGGGGTCCTTTAGCTCCTACAATGAGCAGTTCTTC.

Worth noting for this clone: This sample also contains other DNA sequences that code for the same CDR3. The DNA of the CDR3 is TGTGCCAGCAGTTCGACGGGGGGGGACACCGGGGAGCTGTTTTTT. Its protein is CASSSTGGDTGELFF. This chain links TRBV28 with TRBJ2-2; 8 bases are a match to TRBD2. Germline V CDR1 and CDR2: MDHEN, SYDVKM. CDR3 length: 15 residues. V lost 4 bases and J lost 3; bases outside the gene matches: 4.

The chain combines TRBV6-1 with TRBJ1-2, with D unresolved. V gave up 2 bases and J gave up 3 bases, with 10 bases separating them. Germline assignment: CDR1 MNHNS and CDR2 SASEGT. The CDR3 contains 14 residues. This chain's CDR3 is CASSEPGLHYGYTF. The CDR3 region has the DNA TGTGCCAGCAGTGAACCGGGGTTGCACTATGGCTACACCTTC.

Comments on this clone: Other nucleotide sequences from this sample produce the same CDR3. The chain recombines TRBV18 with TRBJ2-3; maybe TRBD1 (5 bases). The ends were cut back, 0 bases at V and 3 bases at J, with 10 bases in the middle. This CDR3 contains 15 residues. Germline V lookup: CDR1 KGHSH, CDR2 LQKENI. CDR3 sequence (DNA): TGTGCCAGCTCACCACCGCAGGGTAGAACAGATACGCAGTATTTT. Amino acid sequence: CASSPPQGRTDTQYF.

This clone was detected only once. A much bigger clone sits one base away, suggesting this may be a read error. The genes are TRBV9 and TRBJ2-7; 10 nucleotides align to TRBD1. After removal of 3 bases from V and 5 bases from J, the junction contained 5 bases not matched to a gene. The germline V gene encodes CDR1 SGDLS and CDR2 YYNGEE. The CDR3 contains 14 residues. As DNA, the CDR3 is TGTGCCAGCAGCGCCGGGACAGGGGTCAACGAGCAGTACTTC. Residues: CASSAGTGVNEQYF.

The chain is built from TRBV5-5 and TRBJ2-1; D might be TRBD2 (6 bases). Trimming stripped 4 bases from V and 3 bases from J, with 17 bases between. Germline V CDR1 and CDR2: SGHKS, YYEKEE (reference sequence). This CDR3 comprises 16 residues. The CDR3 region is CASSPRDFRNYNEQFF. The CDR3 DNA reads TGTGCCAGCAGCCCCCGGGACTTCAGAAACTACAATGAGCAGTTCTTC.